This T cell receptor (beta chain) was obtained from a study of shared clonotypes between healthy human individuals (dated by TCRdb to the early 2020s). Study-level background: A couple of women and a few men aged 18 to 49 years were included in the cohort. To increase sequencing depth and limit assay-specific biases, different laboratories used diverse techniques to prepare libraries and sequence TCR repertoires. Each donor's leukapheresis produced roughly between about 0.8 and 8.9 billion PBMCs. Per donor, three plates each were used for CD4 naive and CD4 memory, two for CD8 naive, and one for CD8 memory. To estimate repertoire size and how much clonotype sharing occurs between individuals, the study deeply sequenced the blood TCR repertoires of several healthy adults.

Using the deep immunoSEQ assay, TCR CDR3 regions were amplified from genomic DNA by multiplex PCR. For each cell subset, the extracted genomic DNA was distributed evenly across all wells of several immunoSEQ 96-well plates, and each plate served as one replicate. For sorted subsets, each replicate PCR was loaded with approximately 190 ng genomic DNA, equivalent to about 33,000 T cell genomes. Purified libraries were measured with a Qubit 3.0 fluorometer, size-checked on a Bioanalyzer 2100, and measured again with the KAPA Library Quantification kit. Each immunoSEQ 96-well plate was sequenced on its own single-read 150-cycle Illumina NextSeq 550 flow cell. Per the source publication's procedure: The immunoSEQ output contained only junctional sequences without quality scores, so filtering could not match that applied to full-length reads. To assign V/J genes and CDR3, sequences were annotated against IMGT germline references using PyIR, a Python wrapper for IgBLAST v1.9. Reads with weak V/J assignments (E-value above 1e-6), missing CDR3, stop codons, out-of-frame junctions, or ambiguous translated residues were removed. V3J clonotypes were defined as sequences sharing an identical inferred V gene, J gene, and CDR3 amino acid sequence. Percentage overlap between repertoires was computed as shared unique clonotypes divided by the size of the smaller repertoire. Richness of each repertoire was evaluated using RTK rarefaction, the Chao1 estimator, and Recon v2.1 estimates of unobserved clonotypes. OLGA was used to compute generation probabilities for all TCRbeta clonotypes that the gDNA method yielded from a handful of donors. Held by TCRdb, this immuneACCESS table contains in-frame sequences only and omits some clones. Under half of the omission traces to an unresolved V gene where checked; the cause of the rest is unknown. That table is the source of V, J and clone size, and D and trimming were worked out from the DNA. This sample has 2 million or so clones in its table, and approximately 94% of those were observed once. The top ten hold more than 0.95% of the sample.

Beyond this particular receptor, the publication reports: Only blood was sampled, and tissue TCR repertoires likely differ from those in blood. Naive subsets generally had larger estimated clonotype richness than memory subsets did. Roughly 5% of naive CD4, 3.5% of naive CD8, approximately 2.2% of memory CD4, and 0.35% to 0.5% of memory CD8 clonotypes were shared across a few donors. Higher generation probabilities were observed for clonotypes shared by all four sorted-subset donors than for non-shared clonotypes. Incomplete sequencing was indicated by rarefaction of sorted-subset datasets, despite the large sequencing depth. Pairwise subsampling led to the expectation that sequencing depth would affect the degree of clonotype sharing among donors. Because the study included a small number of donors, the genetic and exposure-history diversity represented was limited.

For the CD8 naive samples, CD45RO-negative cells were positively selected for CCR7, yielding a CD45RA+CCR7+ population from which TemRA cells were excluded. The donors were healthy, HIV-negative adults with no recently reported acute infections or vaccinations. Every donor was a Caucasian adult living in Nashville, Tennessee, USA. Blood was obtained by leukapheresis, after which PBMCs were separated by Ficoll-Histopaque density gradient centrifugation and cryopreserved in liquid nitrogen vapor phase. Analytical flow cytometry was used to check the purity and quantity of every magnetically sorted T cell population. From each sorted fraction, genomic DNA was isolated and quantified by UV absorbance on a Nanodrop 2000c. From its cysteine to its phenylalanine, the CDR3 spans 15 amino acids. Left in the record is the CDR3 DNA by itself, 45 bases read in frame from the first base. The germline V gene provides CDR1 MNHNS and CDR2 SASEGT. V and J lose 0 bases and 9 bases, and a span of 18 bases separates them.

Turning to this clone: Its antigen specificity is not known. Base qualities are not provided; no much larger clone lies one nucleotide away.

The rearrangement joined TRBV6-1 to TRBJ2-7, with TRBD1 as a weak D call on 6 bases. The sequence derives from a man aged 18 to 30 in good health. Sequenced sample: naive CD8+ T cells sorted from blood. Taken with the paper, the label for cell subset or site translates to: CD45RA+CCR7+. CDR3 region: CASSEAKTGGLGQYF. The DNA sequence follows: TGTGCCAGCAGTGAAGCGAAGACAGGCGGACTGGGGCAGTACTTC.